The clone carrying this TCR beta chain was seen only a few times. The sample belongs to a study of metastatic and nonmetastatic thyroid tumors. The V gene's germline CDR1 is MDHEN and CDR2 SYDVKM. There are 14 residues in the CDR3. V dropped 7 bases and J dropped 7; count of bases not matched to a gene: 9. Among the patients, none had received any treatment before thyroid surgery. In the source study's methods: Differences in CDR3 between clinicopathological groups were drawn on to build a classifier intended to discriminate distant-metastatic papillary thyroid cancer patients. TCRdb reprocessed the PCR reads via MiXCR. TCRdb's processing, not the authors' own work, is the source of the V and J calls. The sample yields about 24,000 clones, more than 20% seen once.

Sequencing was done on a sample of blood. This chain connects TRBV28 to TRBJ1-5; 8 nucleotides match TRBD1. The origin of this receptor is a male donor with papillary thyroid cancer or a benign thyroid nodule (not recorded which). Some clones in this sample may be carry-over from other donors' samples. CDR3 region: CASMECRGLQPQHF. Written as DNA, the CDR3 is TGTGCCAGCATGGAGTGCAGGGGGCTGCAGCCCCAGCATTTT. The full variable domain, with the rest looked up from reference TRBV28 and TRBJ1-5, is DVKVTQSSRYLVKRTGEKVFLECVQDMDHENMFWYRQDPGLGLRLIYFSYDVKMKEKGDIPEGYSVSREKKERFSLILESASTNQTSMYLCASMECRGLQPQHFGDGTRLSIL.